The TCR beta chain described here comes from a study of OX40 agonist ivuxolimab in advanced cancers. As for the study in general: A male proportion of about 86% was recorded, with mean age 60 years and range about 23 to 90. Partial responses were seen in three patients, one with hepatocellular carcinoma and two with cutaneous melanoma.

About this clone itself: The antigen remains undetermined.

Study findings and constraints: The 0.1-3.0 mg/kg partial responders had among the lowest clonal expansion. The expanded peripheral T cells' antigen specificity was not determined.

Sequencing used immunoSEQ multiplex PCR; TCRdb keeps in-frame clones, though not all of them. The sample lists about 89,000 clones, more than 85% seen once, with around 0.28% in the top ten. The V end was cut by 4 bases, the J end by 1 base, with 10 bases between. CDR1 is ENHRY and CDR2 is SYGVKD in the germline V gene. This CDR3 has 14 amino acids. This chain joins TRBV10-3 and TRBJ1-1; no clear D gene. The specimen was CD4+ or CD8+ T cells sorted from blood, collected in a trial of the OX40 agonist ivuxolimab. The TCR comes from an adult with an advanced solid tumor such as melanoma, head and neck, liver or kidney cancer. This chain's CDR3 is CAISVLAENTEAFF. Written as DNA, the CDR3 is TGTGCCATCAGTGTCTTGGCGGAGAACACTGAAGCTTTCTTT.